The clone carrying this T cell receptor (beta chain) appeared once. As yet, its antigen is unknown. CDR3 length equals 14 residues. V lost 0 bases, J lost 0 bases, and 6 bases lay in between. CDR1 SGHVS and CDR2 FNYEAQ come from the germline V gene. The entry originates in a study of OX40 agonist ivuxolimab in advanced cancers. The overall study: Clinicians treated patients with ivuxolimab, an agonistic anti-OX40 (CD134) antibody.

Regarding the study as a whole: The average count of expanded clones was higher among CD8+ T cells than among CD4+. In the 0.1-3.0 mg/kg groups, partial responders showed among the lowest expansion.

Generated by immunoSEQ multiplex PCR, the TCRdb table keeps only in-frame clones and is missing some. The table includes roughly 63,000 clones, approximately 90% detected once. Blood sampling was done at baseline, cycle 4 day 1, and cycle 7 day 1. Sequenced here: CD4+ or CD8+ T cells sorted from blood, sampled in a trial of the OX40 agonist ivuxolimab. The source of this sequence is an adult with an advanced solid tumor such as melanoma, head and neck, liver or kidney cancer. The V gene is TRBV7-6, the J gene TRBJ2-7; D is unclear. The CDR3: CASSLAVSSYEQYF. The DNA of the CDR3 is TGTGCCAGCAGCTTAGCGGTTAGCTCCTACGAGCAGTACTTC.